The entry below describes one T cell receptor (beta chain). It has no known antigen specificity. Nothing much larger sits one base from this clone, and base qualities are not available. The sample belongs to a study of cytomegalovirus exposure and HLA in healthy donors (TCRdb year 2017). Regarding the study in general: An earlier analysis of 550 to 700 of the donors reported 250 to 300 Gb of sequence data and roughly 100 million unique TCR beta sequences from about 180 million T cells. Around 300 gigabases of sequencing data and tens of millions of unique TCR sequences were included in an early release covering over 600 HLA-typed donors. An earlier analysis of some 600 of the donors applied high-throughput TCR beta sequencing to assess whether each TCR beta V gene segment acted as functional or pseudogenic. Genome-wide SNP genotypes for about 65% of the roughly 700 donors were used in a later genetic analysis, which treated that subset as a discovery cohort. Rather than drawing on any new phenotypic data, the later analysis identified candidate immune exposures from TCR beta sequences and the way those sequences occurred across donors. On average, around 240,000 unique TCR beta nucleotide sequences were sequenced per donor among some 430 genotyped donors of the cohort, with roughly a sixth of those sequences being non-productive. The study aimed to test whether cataloging public T cell receptors could reveal signatures of past pathogen exposure. The genetic ancestry cluster associated with self-reported Caucasian donors included 65% to 90% of the 300 to 450 genotyped donors. Four to six DR-DQ haplotypes were handled as single units for association and clustering, since linkage in the cohort was strong. Donor age, sex, ethnicity and CMV serostatus were compiled alongside the repertoire data. The T cell repertoires of 700 or so subjects were profiled by immunosequencing and related to cytomegalovirus serostatus. The number of typed donors differed by locus: about 620-640 for A, B, C, DRB1 and DQB1; roughly 510 for DQA1; around 580 for DPA1; and some 430 for DPB1. In a later analysis, previously published TCR beta repertoires from 666 donors were re-analyzed and high-resolution HLA genotyping was added so that TCR occurrence patterns could be studied. Every repertoire in the discovery cohort had been generated on one and the same sequencing platform. To predict cytomegalovirus infection status, the study brought together high-throughput TCR immunosequencing, statistical association of individual TCRs with disease status, and machine learning. A separate validation cohort of roughly 130 different subjects was used in addition to the roughly 620-subject first cohort. Class I and class II HLA loci were covered by the typing at four-digit resolution. What the work shows at the level of the full study, not this receptor alone: A later analysis reported that several top co-occurrence clusters appeared linked to parvovirus B19, influenza, CMV and Epstein-Barr virus. In both the original and validation cohorts, the classifier was reported to diagnose cytomegalovirus status with high specificity and sensitivity. In this cohort, only TCR beta chains were sequenced, and detectable features were limited by the absence of alpha or paired-chain data. Specific HLA alleles were associated with around 18,000 TCR beta sequences at a false discovery rate of 0.05 in a later analysis. Across donors, most TCR sequences were observed very rarely, whereas some public TCRs were present in many individuals. Seventeen rarely observed V segments, including chromosome 9 orphons, were excluded from the earlier analysis of approximately 500 of the donors because counts were too low. According to a later analysis, TCR association rates differed among HLA loci, with DRB1 alleles showing the most associated TCRs and HLA-C alleles showing the fewest. Some IMGT-functional V segments, including TRBV6-2 and TRBV6-3, could not be distinguished by the 87-base-pair reads and were therefore excluded. When HLA alleles, especially DR and DQ, strongly co-occurred, attributing TCR associations to individual alleles was difficult. A further reported finding was that TCR beta sequences accurately predicted the HLA-A and HLA-B alleles for most subjects in the first cohort. It was suggested by the authors that the approach could potentially be generalized to other disease states and immunological phenotypes. In vitro tests confirmed that a few of the cytomegalovirus-associated TCR beta chains recognize cytomegalovirus antigens. Roughly uniform sequencing depth across donors was assumed in presence/absence analyses, although this assumption may not hold. The sequencing pipeline was judged likely to have produced a cluster of highly shared sequence variants as a technical artifact. In the study, some 160 TCR beta chains were listed as associated with cytomegalovirus. Most CMV-associated TCR beta chains appeared to be HLA-restricted in a later analysis, and the HLA associations seemed to be driven largely by CMV exposure. Because some donors lacked HLA typing at each locus, the association tests relied only on the typed subset. A later analysis found that HLA-associated TCR beta chains were more clonally expanded and had lower generation probabilities than equally common non-associated chains. V-gene and J-gene trimming of TCR beta chains was associated with a missense DCLRE1C variant in a later genetic analysis, and the association was replicated in an independent cohort. In an earlier analysis of around 600 of the donors, most TCR beta V segments were observed in productive rearrangements about 90% or about 30% of the time, broadly matching IMGT annotations. For the cohort, immune exposure information was limited to CMV serostatus. In a later genetic analysis, fewer N-insertions in productive TCRs were reported among donors in an Asian-associated ancestry cluster than the roughly 640-donor mean. Linkage disequilibrium might explain the correlated functional status among segregating V segments, but an unknown experimental factor could not be ruled out.

The cohort comprised approximately 700 healthy bone marrow donors. All cohort members were sampled while nominally healthy, although unrecorded immune exposures were likely present. The donor tested CMV seropositive and was one of the 289 seropositive cohort members. Each donor provided a peripheral blood sample, and peripheral blood mononuclear cells were used for TCR beta sequencing. The Qiagen DNeasy Blood Extraction Kit was used to extract genomic DNA from the blood cell samples. Looking up the germline V gene yields CDR1 MNHNS and CDR2 SASEGT. The CDR3, cysteine through phenylalanine, is 17 amino acids long. Just the 51-base CDR3 DNA is kept, in frame starting at base 1. Germline trimming: 4 bases from V, 1 base from J; junction bases outside gene matches: 10. Library generation was performed with the immunoSEQ multiplex PCR assay. For the multiplex PCR, a mixture combining 60 forward primers for TCR Vbeta segments and 13 reverse primers for TCR Jbeta segments was used. The CDR3 region of rearranged TCR beta genes was amplified from genomic DNA by a multiplex PCR assay. The amplified TCR beta libraries were sequenced on the Illumina HiSeq System as 87-base-pair reads. The authors processed their data as follows. In a later analysis, tens of millions of unique TCR beta chains were counted across the approximately 620 repertoires, and about 9.9 million of these chains were shared by at least two donors. Raw reads were error-corrected and collapsed into unique sequences with a nearest-neighbor algorithm that merged closely related sequences to remove PCR and sequencing errors. Alignment of CDR3 sequences to IMGT reference sequences was used to assign V, D and J gene segments. Each retained sequence needed at least a six-nucleotide match to both a V gene segment and a J gene segment. Rearrangements were classified as productive when the CDR3 lacked stop codons and remained in frame with V and J, and all other rearrangements were classified as non-productive. CDR3 was defined according to IMGT convention as the region running from the second conserved V-encoded cysteine to the conserved J-encoded phenylalanine. The earlier analysis of a few hundred of the donors excluded sequences that lacked an unambiguous match to a single V gene segment. In an earlier analysis of 500 to 750 of the donors, V segments were called functional above 56.7% productive rearrangements and were called segregating when the between-donor standard deviation exceeded 5%. To diagnose cytomegalovirus status from the catalog of TCR beta chain sequences, a statistical classification framework was built. In a later analysis, V and J genes were assigned by comparing TCR nucleotide sequences against IMGT/GENE-DB human TR gene sequences. A later analysis assigned CDR3 sequences and most-parsimonious VDJ recombination scenarios with the TCRdist pipeline. In a later analysis, each TCR beta chain was defined by its CDR3 amino acid sequence together with its V-gene family, and reads lacking a unique V-gene family were excluded. In a later analysis, fewer than 600 highly shared, low-generation-probability nucleotide sequences were removed to address suspected cross-contamination and a sequencing artifact. A later analysis calculated a clonal expansion index for each public chain from normalized within-repertoire ranks of inferred template counts. A later analysis computed generation probabilities with a VDJ recombination model fitted to out-of-frame rearrangements, and checked the results against IGoR. Hypergeometric tests were used in a later analysis to score TCR-TCR, TCR-HLA and TCR-CMV co-occurrence, with a repertoire-size bias correction applied to the TCR pairs. A later analysis estimated false discovery rates by permuting HLA or CMV assignments 20 times. In a later analysis, co-occurring TCRs were grouped using DBSCAN, with TCRdist sequence similarity added in when clustering inside HLA-allele-positive subsets. Repertoires with fewer than 30,000 or more than 120,000 public chains, plus five repertoires with anomalous nucleotide sharing, were excluded from co-occurrence clustering. Sourced from immuneACCESS, this table was stored by TCRdb with only in-frame sequences that have V and J called. A share of the clones is absent; for the studies checked, an unresolved V gene accounts for under half, and the remainder has no known explanation. V and J calls and clone size follow that table, whereas D and trimming were derived from the DNA. The table for this sample lists around 100,000 clones; about 79% of them were counted only once. The ten largest make up 2.6% of the sample.

The receptor chain draws on TRBV6-1 and TRBJ1-5; the junction holds 7 bases that match TRBD1. The sample was PBMCs. The sequence came from a man in his forties or fifties in good health and CMV-seropositive. CDR3 sequence: CASSAPRRGRSNQPQHF. The DNA sequence reads TGTGCCAGCAGTGCCCCAAGAAGGGGGCGAAGCAATCAGCCCCAGCATTTT.